The 30 T cell receptor beta chains below come from one sample, sequenced in a study of shared clonotypes between healthy human individuals. Some clones are missing from TCRdb's copy, which holds only in-frame ones; the method was immunoSEQ multiplex PCR. The sample has some 2,100,000 clones; approximately 96% are singletons. Specimen: naive CD4+ T cells sorted from blood. Subset here: CD45RA+ positively selected. The receptors come from a man aged 18 to 29 in good health.

CDR3 DNA: TGTGCCAGCAGCTGGCGGGGGGATGAAAAACTGTTTTTT. Amino acids: CASSWRGDEKLFF. This chain joins TRBV7-2 and TRBJ1-4; D possibly corresponds to TRBD1 (5 bases). This CDR3 has 13 amino acids. Trimming removed 4 bases from V and 6 bases from J, with 9 bases in between. Germline lookup yields CDR1 SGHTA and CDR2 FQGNSA.

The V call is TRBV29-1, the J call TRBJ2-7; D might be TRBD1 (6 bases). CDR1 is SQVTM, CDR2 ANQGSEA, per germline. V lost 4 bases and J lost 5, with 12 bases in between. There are 12 residues in the CDR3. CDR3 residues: CSVGQAAHEQYF. CDR3 coding DNA: TGCAGCGTTGGACAGGCCGCCCACGAGCAGTACTTC.

The V call is TRBV6-5, the J call TRBJ1-1; no clear D. The ends were cut back, 4 bases at V and 0 bases at J, with 12 bases in the middle. Germline CDR1 is MNHEY and CDR2 is SVGAGI. The CDR3 has 15 residues. CDR3 coding DNA: TGTGCCAGCAGTTCCCCAGGTAGTATGAACACTGAAGCTTTCTTT. This codes for CASSSPGSMNTEAFF.

The chain carries TRBV7-2 and TRBJ2-3; D might be TRBD1 (6 bases). CDR1 is SGHTA and CDR2 is FQGNSA in the germline V gene. The length of the CDR3 is 15 residues. Trimming left V 0 bases short and J 4 bases short, with 11 bases between. CDR3 in amino acids: CASSLAGARADTQYF. In DNA form, the CDR3 reads TGTGCCAGCAGCTTAGCGGGGGCTAGGGCAGATACGCAGTATTTT.

V and J are TRBV6-6 and TRBJ2-7; 9 positions match TRBD2. V shed 6 bases, J shed 0 bases, and the junction held 3 bases outside the gene matches. CDR1 is MNHNY, CDR2 SVGAGI, per germline (reference sequence). The CDR3 extends over 14 amino acids. The DNA of the CDR3 is TGTGCCAGCAGAAGACTAGCGGACTCCTACGAGCAGTACTTC. This sequence encodes CASRRLADSYEQYF.

The gene calls are TRBV5-6 and TRBJ2-2, with TRBD1 identical over 9 bases. Germline lookup yields CDR1 SGHDT and CDR2 YYEEEE. There are 14 residues in the CDR3. The trim removed 5 bases at V and 4 bases at J, leaving 3 bases unmatched. The DNA for the CDR3 is TGTGCCAGCAGGACAGGGGGAGGCACCGGGGAGCTGTTTTTT. Protein sequence: CASRTGGGTGELFF.

The chain is built from TRBV28 and TRBJ1-3, with TRBD1 matching 8 bases. Germline CDR1 and CDR2: MDHEN and SYDVKM. This CDR3 region has 15 residues. The V gene end was trimmed by 5 bases and the J gene end by 1 base; junction bases not matched to a gene: 4. The CDR3 DNA reads as TGTGCCAGCAGTCCCAGACAGGGGTCTGGAAACACCATATATTTT. Protein: CASSPRQGSGNTIYF.

V usage is TRBV5-5 and J usage is TRBJ1-1; no reliable D call. CDR3 length equals 16 residues. V dropped 0 bases and J dropped 0 bases, with 12 bases sitting between them. Germline CDR1 and CDR2: SGHKS and YYEKEE (reference sequence). The CDR3 reads CASSLAFGGLNTEAFF. The CDR3 region has the DNA TGTGCCAGCAGCTTGGCCTTCGGAGGTTTGAACACTGAAGCTTTCTTT.

This rearrangement joins TRBV18 to TRBJ2-1; D perhaps matches TRBD2 (7 bases). Trimming pared 0 bases from V and 4 bases from J, leaving 13 bases between. CDR3 length: 16 residues. Germline V gene data show CDR1 as KGHSH and CDR2 as LQKENI. The CDR3: CASSPPRGAIYNEQFF. CDR3 DNA: TGTGCCAGCTCACCACCCCGGGGGGCAATTTACAATGAGCAGTTCTTC. Combining the CDR3 with reference TRBV18 and TRBJ2-1 gives the whole variable domain NAGVMQNPRHLVRRRGQEARLRCSPMKGHSHVYWYRQLPEEGLKFMVYLQKENIIDESGMPKERFSAEFPKEGPSILRIQQVVRGDSAAYFCASSPPRGAIYNEQFFGPGTRLTVL.

This chain joins TRBV9 and TRBJ1-3; D gene ambiguous. With 0 bases removed from V and 3 bases from J, the gap between germline ends came to 7 bases. CDR1 and CDR2 from the germline V gene are SGDLS and YYNGEE. This CDR3 has 14 residues. The CDR3 bases are TGTGCCAGCAGCGTAGACGGTTTTGGAAACACCATATATTTT. Translating it yields CASSVDGFGNTIYF.

This chain connects TRBV7-8 to TRBJ2-7, with a possible D match to TRBD2 (5 bases). The CDR3 loop spans 14 amino acids. CDR1 is SGHVS, CDR2 FQNEAQ, per germline. Trimming left V 5 bases short and J 6 bases short, with 17 bases between. The CDR3 region has the DNA TGTGCCAGCAGCATCCGGGATGGCCTAGGCGAGCAGTACTTC. Amino acids: CASSIRDGLGEQYF.

The chain carries TRBV19 and TRBJ1-5; D unresolved. This CDR3 contains 15 residues. Germline loops: CDR1 LNHDA, CDR2 SQIVND (reference sequence). V lost 3 bases and J lost 2, with 11 bases in between. This CDR3 reads CASSIDGDRNQPQHF. The CDR3 coding sequence is TGTGCCAGTAGTATTGATGGGGATCGCAATCAGCCCCAGCATTTT.

The J gene is TRBJ1-1, the V gene TRBV5-1, with unresolved D. Deletions cut 0 bases from V and 1 base from J, with 19 bases between. Germline CDR1 SGHRS, CDR2 YFSETQ. The CDR3 is 18 amino acids. In DNA, the CDR3 is TGCGCCAGCAGCTTGGGTATTATTTGGGTCACGGAGAACACTGAAGCTTTCTTT. Translating it yields CASSLGIIWVTENTEAFF.

The V and J genes are TRBV2 and TRBJ2-2; 8 bases fit TRBD2. Germline assignment: CDR1 SNHLY and CDR2 FYNNEI. The CDR3 length is 13 residues. V dropped 7 bases and J dropped 4; count of bases not matched to a gene: 2. CDR3 sequence reads: CASTGLGTGELFF. Here the CDR3 DNA reads TGTGCCAGCACGGGACTAGGCACCGGGGAGCTGTTTTTT.

The V call is TRBV5-1, the J call TRBJ1-4; the match to TRBD1 covers 7 bases. V lost 3 bases to trimming and J lost 6 bases; unmatched junction nucleotides: 5. CDR1 SGHRS and CDR2 YFSETQ come from the germline V gene. The CDR3 runs to 14 residues. The CDR3 DNA reads TGCGCCAGCAGCTCGGGACAGCCTGATGAAAAACTGTTTTTT. Protein: CASSSGQPDEKLFF.

The chain is built from TRBV28 and TRBJ1-4; the match to TRBD1 covers 7 bases. Germline assignment: CDR1 MDHEN and CDR2 SYDVKM. V lost 7 bases to trimming and J lost 5 bases; unmatched junction nucleotides: 7. This CDR3 has 14 residues. This CDR3 reads CASKAGTANEKLFF. CDR3 DNA: TGTGCCAGCAAGGCCGGGACAGCAAATGAAAAACTGTTTTTT.

As for this clone: This sample also contains other DNA sequences that code for the same CDR3. The chain combines TRBV10-3 with TRBJ2-7; D ambiguous. The germline CDR1 and CDR2 sequences are ENHRY and SYGVKD. The CDR3 is made up of 12 amino acids. V dropped 4 bases and J dropped 3 bases, with 7 bases sitting between them. In DNA form, the CDR3 reads TGTGCCATCAGTGGGGCTGGCTACGAGCAGTACTTC. Translation: CAISGAGYEQYF.

The V and J genes are TRBV18 and TRBJ1-4, with D perhaps TRBD1 (6 bases). From germline, CDR1 is KGHSH and CDR2 LQKENI. The CDR3 runs 16 residues. V dropped 2 bases and J dropped 1 base, with 11 bases sitting between them. The chain's CDR3 is CASSPGRGRTNEKLFF. The CDR3 nucleotides read TGTGCCAGCTCACCAGGCAGGGGAAGAACTAATGAAAAACTGTTTTTT.

This chain joins TRBV29-1 and TRBJ2-2, with a possible D match to TRBD2 (7 bases). The germline V gene has CDR1 SQVTM and CDR2 ANQGSEA. Trimming took off 4 bases at V and 1 base at J, with 16 bases between the two ends. The CDR3 runs 16 residues. In nucleotides, the CDR3 is TGCAGCGTTGGCGTCGGCGGGGGCGTGAACACCGGGGAGCTGTTTTTT. This gives the protein CSVGVGGGVNTGELFF.

V gene TRBV10-3 combines with J gene TRBJ2-7; TRBD1 matches at 7 bases. The CDR3 covers 12 residues. Germline lookup yields CDR1 ENHRY and CDR2 SYGVKD. V dropped 10 bases and J dropped 2; count of bases not matched to a gene: 5. The CDR3 region is CATSGQPYEQYF. In DNA, the CDR3 is TGTGCCACCTCGGGACAGCCCTACGAGCAGTACTTC.

The chain employs TRBV11-2 and TRBJ1-5; tentatively, D is TRBD1 (6 bases). The V end was cut by 1 base, the J end by 10 bases, with 11 bases between. The CDR3 spans 13 residues. Germline CDR1 SGHAT, CDR2 FQNNGV. The CDR3 DNA is TGTGCCAGCAGCTTAGGGGACACCTACCCCCAGCATTTT. It specifies CASSLGDTYPQHF.

Here the CDR3 reads CASSYDRSFYEQYF. In DNA form, the CDR3 reads TGTGCCAGCAGTTACGACAGGTCCTTCTACGAGCAGTACTTC. The rearrangement uses TRBV6-5 and TRBJ2-7; D is possibly TRBD1 (6 bases). Per the germline V gene, CDR1 is MNHEY and CDR2 is SVGAGI. The CDR3 length is 14 residues. Trimming cost V 2 bases and J 3 bases, with 11 bases left between them.

The V gene is TRBV7-3, the J gene TRBJ2-7; tentative D call: TRBD2 (6 bases). Trimming pared 5 bases from V and 3 bases from J, leaving 11 bases between. This CDR3 is built from 13 residues. Germline V gives CDR1 SGHTA, CDR2 FQGTGA. CDR3 sequence reads: CASSTEGSYEQYF. Here the CDR3 DNA reads TGTGCCAGCAGCACGGAGGGTAGCTACGAGCAGTACTTC.

Notes on this clone: One end of the junction fails to match germline, which may point to a read error. This chain connects TRBV7-7 to TRBJ2-2; TRBD1 is a possible D gene (6 bases). Germline CDR1 SSHAT, CDR2 FNYEAQ (reference sequence). The CDR3 has 15 amino acids. CDR3 sequence reads: CASSLLDSPHGELFF. In nucleotides, the CDR3 is TGTGCTAGCAGCCTCTTGGACAGTCCGCACGGGGAGCTGTTTTTT. Variable domain in full (rest from reference TRBV7-7 and TRBJ2-2): GAGVSQSPRYKVTKRGQDVTLRCDPISSHATLYWYQQALGQGPEFLTYFNYEAQPDKSGLPSDRFSAERPEGSISTLTIQRTEQRDSAMYRCASSLLDSPHGELFFGEGSRLTVL.

This rearrangement joins TRBV5-8 to TRBJ1-4; 9 positions agree with TRBD1. The CDR3 sequence is 18 residues long. Germline CDR1 is SGHTS and CDR2 is YDEGEE. V was pared by 0 bases and J by 9 bases, with 15 bases of the junction left unmatched. The CDR3 is CASSLESRDRERMKKLFF. Here the CDR3 DNA reads TGTGCCAGCAGCTTGGAGTCCCGGGACAGGGAAAGAATGAAAAAACTGTTTTTT. Together with reference TRBV5-8 and TRBJ1-4, the CDR3 gives the full variable domain: EAGVTQSPTHLIKTRGQQATLRCSPISGHTSVYWYQQALGLGLQFLLWYDEGEERNRGNFPPRFSGRQFPNYSSELNVNALELEDSALYLCASSLESRDRERMKKLFFGSGTQLSVL.

The chain has TRBV10-3 and TRBJ2-6, with D perhaps being TRBD1 or TRBD2 (5 bases each). CDR1 ENHRY and CDR2 SYGVKD come from the germline V gene. V lost 2 bases and J lost 3, with 8 bases in between. This CDR3 is built from 15 residues. CDR3 nucleotides: TGTGCCATCAGTGAGGAGGGGTTTGGGGCCAACGTCCTGACTTTC. Translation: CAISEEGFGANVLTF.

This clone was detected a few times. The chain carries TRBV30 and TRBJ1-5; possible D gene TRBD1, 6 bases. From germline, CDR1 is GTSNPN and CDR2 SVGIG (reference sequence). Deletions cut 0 bases from V and 0 bases from J, with 15 bases between. The CDR3 covers 17 residues. The CDR3, as DNA: TGTGCCTGGAGTGTTGGGTGGAGGGGGGATAGCAATCAGCCCCAGCATTTT. It yields the protein CAWSVGWRGDSNQPQHF.

The chain has TRBV18 and TRBJ1-3; D is uncertain. The CDR3 totals 14 residues. CDR1 and CDR2 (germline): KGHSH, LQKENI. Trimming took off 2 bases at V and 6 bases at J, with 11 bases between the two ends. CDR3 nucleotides: TGTGCCAGCTCACCATCCCTCCTAGAAAACACCATATATTTT. Translating gives CASSPSLLENTIYF.

This clone was counted a few times. V usage is TRBV5-4 and J usage is TRBJ2-6; no definite D call. The CDR3 covers 13 residues. V was pared by 5 bases and J by 0 bases, with 3 bases between. CDR1 SGHNT and CDR2 YYREEE come from the germline V gene (reference sequence). CDR3 sequence: CASRDSGANVLTF. The CDR3 nucleotides are TGTGCCAGCAGGGACTCTGGGGCCAACGTCCTGACTTTC. Together with reference TRBV5-4 and TRBJ2-6, the CDR3 gives the full variable domain: ETGVTQSPTHLIKTRGQQVTLRCSSQSGHNTVSWYQQALGQGPQFIFQYYREEENGRGNFPPRFSGLQFPNYSSELNVNALELDDSALYLCASRDSGANVLTFGAGSRLTVL.

A single count supports this clone. Other DNA sequences of this sample code for an identical CDR3. The chain couples TRBV9 to TRBJ2-5, with TRBD2 matching over 10 bases. Germline V gene lookup returns CDR1 SGDLS and CDR2 YYNGEE. The CDR3 spans 14 residues. The J segment lost 5 bases and the V segment lost 3 bases, leaving 4 bases of the junction unmatched. CDR3 sequence reads: CASSAGLAEETQYF. The DNA for the CDR3 is TGTGCCAGCAGCGCCGGACTAGCGGAGGAGACCCAGTACTTC.